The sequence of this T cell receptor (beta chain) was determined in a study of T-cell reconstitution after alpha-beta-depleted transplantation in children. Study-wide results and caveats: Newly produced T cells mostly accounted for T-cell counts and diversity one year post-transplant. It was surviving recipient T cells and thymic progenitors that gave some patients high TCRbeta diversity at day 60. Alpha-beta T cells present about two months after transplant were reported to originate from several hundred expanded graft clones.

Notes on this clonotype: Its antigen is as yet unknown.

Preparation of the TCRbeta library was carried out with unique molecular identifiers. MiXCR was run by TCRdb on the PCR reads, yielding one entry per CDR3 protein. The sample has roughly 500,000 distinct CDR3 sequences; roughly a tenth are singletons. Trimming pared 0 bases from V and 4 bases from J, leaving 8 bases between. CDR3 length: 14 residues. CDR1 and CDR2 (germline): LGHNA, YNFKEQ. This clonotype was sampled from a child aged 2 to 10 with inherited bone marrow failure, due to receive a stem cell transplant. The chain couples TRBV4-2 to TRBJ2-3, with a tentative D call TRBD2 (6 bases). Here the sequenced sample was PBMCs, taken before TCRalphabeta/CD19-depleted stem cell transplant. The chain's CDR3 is CASSQDREPDTQYF. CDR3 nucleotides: TGTGCCAGCAGCCAAGATCGGGAGCCAGATACGCAGTATTTT.